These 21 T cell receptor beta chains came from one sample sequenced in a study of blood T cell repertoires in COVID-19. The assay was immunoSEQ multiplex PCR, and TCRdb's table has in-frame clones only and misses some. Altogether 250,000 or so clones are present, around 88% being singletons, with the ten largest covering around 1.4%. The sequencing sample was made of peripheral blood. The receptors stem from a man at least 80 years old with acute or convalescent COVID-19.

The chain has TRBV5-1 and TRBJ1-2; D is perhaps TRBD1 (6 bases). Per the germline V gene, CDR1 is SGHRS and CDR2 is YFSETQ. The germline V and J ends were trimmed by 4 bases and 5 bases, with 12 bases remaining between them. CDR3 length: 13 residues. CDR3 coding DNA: TGCGCCAGCAGCCAGGGACAAGGGTATGGCTACACCTTC. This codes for CASSQGQGYGYTF.

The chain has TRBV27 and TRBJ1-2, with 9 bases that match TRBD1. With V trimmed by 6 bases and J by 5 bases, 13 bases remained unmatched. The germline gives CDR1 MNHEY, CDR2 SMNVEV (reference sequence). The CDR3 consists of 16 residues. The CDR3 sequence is CASSRTGGASGYGYTF. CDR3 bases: TGTGCCAGCAGCCGTACAGGGGGCGCATCGGGATATGGCTACACCTTC.

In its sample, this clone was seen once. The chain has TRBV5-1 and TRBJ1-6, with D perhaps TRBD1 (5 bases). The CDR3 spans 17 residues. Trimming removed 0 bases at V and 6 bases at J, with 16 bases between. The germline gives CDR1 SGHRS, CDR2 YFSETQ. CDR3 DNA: TGCGCCAGCAGCTTGGAGGGGCAGGGAAGGAGTAATTCACCCCTCCACTTT. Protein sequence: CASSLEGQGRSNSPLHF.

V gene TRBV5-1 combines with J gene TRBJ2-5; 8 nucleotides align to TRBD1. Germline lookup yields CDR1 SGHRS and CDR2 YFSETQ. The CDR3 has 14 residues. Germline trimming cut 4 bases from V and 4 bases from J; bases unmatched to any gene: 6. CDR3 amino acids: CASSRQGAGETQYF. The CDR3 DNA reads TGCGCCAGCAGCCGCCAGGGGGCCGGAGAGACCCAGTACTTC.

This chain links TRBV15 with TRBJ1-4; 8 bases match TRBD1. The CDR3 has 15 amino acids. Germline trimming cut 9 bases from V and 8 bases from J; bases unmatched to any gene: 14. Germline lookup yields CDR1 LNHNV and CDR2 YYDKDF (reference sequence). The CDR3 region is CATSRGQGIEEKLFF. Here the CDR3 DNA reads TGTGCCACTTCCCGCGGACAGGGCATCGAAGAAAAACTGTTTTTT.

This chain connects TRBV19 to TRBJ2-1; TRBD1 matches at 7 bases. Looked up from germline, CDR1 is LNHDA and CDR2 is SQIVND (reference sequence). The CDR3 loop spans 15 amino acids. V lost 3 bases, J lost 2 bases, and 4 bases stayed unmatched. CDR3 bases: TGTGCCAGTAGTATTTCGCAGGGGGCCTACAATGAGCAGTTCTTC. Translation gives CASSISQGAYNEQFF.

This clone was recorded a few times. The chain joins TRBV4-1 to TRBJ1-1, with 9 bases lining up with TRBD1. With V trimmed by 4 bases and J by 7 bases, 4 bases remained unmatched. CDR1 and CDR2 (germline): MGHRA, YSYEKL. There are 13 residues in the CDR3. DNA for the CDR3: TGCGCCAGCAGCCCTCCGGGACAGGGTGAAGCTTTCTTT. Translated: CASSPPGQGEAFF.

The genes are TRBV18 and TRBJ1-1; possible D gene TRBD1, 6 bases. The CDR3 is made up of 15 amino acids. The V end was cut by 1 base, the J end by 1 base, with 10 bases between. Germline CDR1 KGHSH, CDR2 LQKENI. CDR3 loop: CASSPLDRSNTEAFF. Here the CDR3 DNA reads TGTGCCAGCTCACCACTTGACAGGTCGAACACTGAAGCTTTCTTT.

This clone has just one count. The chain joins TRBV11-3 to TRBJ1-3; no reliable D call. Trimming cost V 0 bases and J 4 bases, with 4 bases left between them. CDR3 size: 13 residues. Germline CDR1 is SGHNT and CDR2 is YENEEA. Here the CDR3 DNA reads TGTGCCAGCAGCTTAGATTCGGGAAACACCATATATTTT. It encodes CASSLDSGNTIYF.

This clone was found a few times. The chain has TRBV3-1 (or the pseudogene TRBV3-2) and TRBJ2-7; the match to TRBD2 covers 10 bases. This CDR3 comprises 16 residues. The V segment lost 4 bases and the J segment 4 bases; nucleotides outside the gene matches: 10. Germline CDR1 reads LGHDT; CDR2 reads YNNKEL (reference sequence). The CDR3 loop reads CASSPRGVAGGYEQYF. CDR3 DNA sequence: TGTGCCAGCAGCCCGAGGGGTGTAGCGGGGGGTTACGAGCAGTACTTC.

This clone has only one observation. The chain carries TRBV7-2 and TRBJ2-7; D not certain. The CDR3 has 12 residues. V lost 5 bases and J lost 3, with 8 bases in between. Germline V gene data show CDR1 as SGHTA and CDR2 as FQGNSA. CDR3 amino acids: CASSPLNYEQYF. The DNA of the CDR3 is TGTGCCAGCAGCCCCCTAAACTACGAGCAGTACTTC.

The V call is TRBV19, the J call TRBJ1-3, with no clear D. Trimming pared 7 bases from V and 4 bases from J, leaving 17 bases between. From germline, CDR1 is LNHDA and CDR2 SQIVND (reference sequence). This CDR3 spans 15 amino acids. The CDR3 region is CASTPWEGAGNTIYF. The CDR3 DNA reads TGTGCCAGTACCCCTTGGGAGGGTGCAGGAAACACCATATATTTT.

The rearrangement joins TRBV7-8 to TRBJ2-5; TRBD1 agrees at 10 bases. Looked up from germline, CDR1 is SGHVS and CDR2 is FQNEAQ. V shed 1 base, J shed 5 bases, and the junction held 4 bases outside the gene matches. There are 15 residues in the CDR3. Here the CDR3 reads CASSLERTGGETQYF. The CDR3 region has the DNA TGTGCCAGCAGCTTAGAGAGGACAGGGGGGGAGACCCAGTACTTC.

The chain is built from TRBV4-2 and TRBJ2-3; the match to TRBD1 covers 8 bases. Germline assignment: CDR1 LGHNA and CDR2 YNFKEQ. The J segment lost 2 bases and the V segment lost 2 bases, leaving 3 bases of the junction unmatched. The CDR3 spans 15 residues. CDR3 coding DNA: TGTGCCAGCAGCCAACCGGGACAGGCCACAGATACGCAGTATTTT. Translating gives CASSQPGQATDTQYF.

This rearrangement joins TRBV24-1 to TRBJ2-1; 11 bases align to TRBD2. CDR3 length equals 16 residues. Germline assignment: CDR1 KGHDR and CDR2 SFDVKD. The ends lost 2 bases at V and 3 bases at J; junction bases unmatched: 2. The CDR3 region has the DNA TGTGCCACCAGTGATTCTAGCGGGGGGTTCTACAATGAGCAGTTCTTC. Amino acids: CATSDSSGGFYNEQFF.

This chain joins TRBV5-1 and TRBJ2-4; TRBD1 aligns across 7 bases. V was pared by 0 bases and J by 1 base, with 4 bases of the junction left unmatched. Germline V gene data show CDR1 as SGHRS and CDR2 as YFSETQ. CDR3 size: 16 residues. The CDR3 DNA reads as TGCGCCAGCAGCTTGGGAGGGGGCGATGCCAAAAACATTCAGTACTTC. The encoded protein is CASSLGGGDAKNIQYF.

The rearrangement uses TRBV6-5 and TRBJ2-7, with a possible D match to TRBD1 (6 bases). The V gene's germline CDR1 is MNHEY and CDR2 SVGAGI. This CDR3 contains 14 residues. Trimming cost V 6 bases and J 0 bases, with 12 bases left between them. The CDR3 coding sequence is TGTGCCAGCAGCCGAAACAGGGACTCCTACGAGCAGTACTTC. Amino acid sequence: CASSRNRDSYEQYF.

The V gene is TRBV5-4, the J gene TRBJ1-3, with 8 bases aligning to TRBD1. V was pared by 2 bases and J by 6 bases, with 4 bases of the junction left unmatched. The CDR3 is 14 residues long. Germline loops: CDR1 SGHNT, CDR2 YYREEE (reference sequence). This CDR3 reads CASSFDRGLNTIYF. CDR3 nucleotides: TGTGCCAGCAGCTTCGACAGGGGTTTAAACACCATATATTTT.

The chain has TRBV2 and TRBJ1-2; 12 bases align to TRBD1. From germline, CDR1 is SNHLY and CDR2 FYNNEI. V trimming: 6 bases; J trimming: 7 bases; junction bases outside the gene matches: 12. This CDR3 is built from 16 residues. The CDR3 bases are TGTGCCAGCAGGAAAGGGGACAGGGGGCGGCTCGCTGGCTACACCTTC. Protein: CASRKGDRGRLAGYTF.

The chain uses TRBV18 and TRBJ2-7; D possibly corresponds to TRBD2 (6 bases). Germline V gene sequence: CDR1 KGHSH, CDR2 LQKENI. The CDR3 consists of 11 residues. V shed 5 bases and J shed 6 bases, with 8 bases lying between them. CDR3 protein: CASSDGGEQYF. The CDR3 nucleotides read TGTGCCAGCTCAGACGGGGGCGAGCAGTACTTC.

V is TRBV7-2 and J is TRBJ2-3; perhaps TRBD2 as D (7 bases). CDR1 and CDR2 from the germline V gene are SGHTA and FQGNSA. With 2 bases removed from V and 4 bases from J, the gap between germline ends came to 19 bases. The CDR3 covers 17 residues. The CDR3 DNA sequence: TGTGCCAGCAGCTTACAGGCGGGGGCGTATTTTTCAGATACGCAGTATTTT. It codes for CASSLQAGAYFSDTQYF.